The entry below describes one T cell receptor beta chain. The specificity of this receptor is unknown. No base qualities exist here, and no much larger clone lies one base off it. Library creation used the immunoSEQ multiplex PCR assay. The multiplex PCR relied on a mix of 60 forward primers for TCR Vbeta segments and 13 reverse primers for TCR Jbeta segments. The CDR3 region of rearranged TCR beta genes was amplified from genomic DNA with a multiplex PCR assay. The amplified TCR beta libraries were sequenced on the Illumina HiSeq System as 87-base-pair reads. As for the authors' bioinformatics: In a later analysis, around 80 million unique TCR beta chains were counted across the approximately 640 repertoires, and approximately 11 million of these chains were shared by at least two donors. Raw reads were error-corrected and collapsed into unique sequences with a nearest-neighbor algorithm that merged closely related sequences to remove PCR and sequencing errors. To assign V, D and J gene segments, CDR3 sequences were aligned to IMGT reference sequences. For a sequence to be retained, a match of at least six nucleotides to both a V gene segment and a J gene segment was required. A rearrangement was called productive if the CDR3 had no stop codons and remained in frame with V and J, and every other rearrangement was called non-productive. CDR3 was defined according to IMGT convention as the region running from the second conserved V-encoded cysteine to the conserved J-encoded phenylalanine. The earlier analysis of about 590 of the donors excluded sequences that lacked an unambiguous match to a single V gene segment. An earlier analysis of approximately 590 of the donors classified V segments as functional when productive rearrangements were above 56.7% and as segregating when the standard deviation between donors was above 5%. A statistical classification framework was built to diagnose cytomegalovirus status from the catalog of TCR beta chain sequences. In a later analysis, TCR nucleotide sequences were compared against IMGT/GENE-DB human TR gene sequences so that V and J genes could be assigned. A later analysis assigned CDR3 sequences and most-parsimonious VDJ recombination scenarios with the TCRdist pipeline. A later analysis defined each TCR beta chain by its CDR3 amino acid sequence plus V-gene family, and excluded reads lacking a unique V-gene family. As a way to deal with suspected cross-contamination and a sequencing artifact, a later analysis dropped 450 to 600 nucleotide sequences that were highly shared and had low generation probability. A later analysis calculated a clonal expansion index for each public chain from normalized within-repertoire ranks of inferred template counts. In a later analysis, generation probabilities were computed with a VDJ recombination model fitted to out-of-frame rearrangements, and the resulting probabilities were checked against IGoR. In a later analysis, hypergeometric tests were used to score TCR-TCR, TCR-HLA and TCR-CMV co-occurrence, with a repertoire-size bias correction applied to TCR pairs. To estimate false discovery rates, a later analysis permuted the HLA or CMV assignments 20 times. In a later analysis, co-occurring TCRs were grouped with DBSCAN, and TCRdist sequence similarity was added when clustering was performed within HLA-allele-positive subsets. Co-occurrence clustering excluded repertoires with fewer than 30,000 or more than 120,000 public chains, plus five with anomalous nucleotide sharing. Imported from immuneACCESS, the table was reduced by TCRdb to in-frame sequences with V and J called. These copies leave out some clones; in studies compared against another copy, an unresolved V gene accounts for under half, and the cause of the remainder is not known. V and J calls and clone size are given by that table; D and trimming were obtained from the DNA. The sample contains about 61,000 clones, approximately 88% of them found a single time. The ten most abundant clones make up approximately 1.6% of the sample.

The sample is drawn from a study of cytomegalovirus exposure and HLA in healthy donors (dated by TCRdb to about 2017). At the level of the whole study: An earlier analysis of approximately 640 of the donors reported roughly 270 Gb of sequence data and about 100 million unique TCR beta sequences from about 179 million T cells. An earlier analysis of some 500 of the donors applied high-throughput TCR beta sequencing to assess whether each TCR beta V gene segment acted as functional or pseudogenic. Donor age, sex, ethnicity and CMV serostatus were compiled alongside the repertoire data. A later genetic analysis took genome-wide SNP genotypes for about 55% of the 666 donors and used that subset as a discovery cohort. The genetic ancestry cluster associated with self-reported Caucasian donors included over 80% of the roughly 400 genotyped donors. In addition to the first cohort of several hundred subjects, a separate validation cohort of 120 different subjects was used. An early release covering roughly 600 HLA-typed donors comprised around 300 gigabases of sequencing data and around 80 million unique TCR sequences. HLA typing covered class I and class II loci at four-digit resolution. The aim of the study was to test whether cataloging public T cell receptors could identify signatures of past pathogen exposure. In the later analysis, no new phenotypic data were used to find candidate immune exposures; instead, reliance was placed on TCR beta sequences and their occurrence across donors. Roughly 5 DR-DQ haplotypes were handled as single units for association and clustering, since linkage in the cohort was strong. The study used immunosequencing to profile the T cell repertoires of under 700 subjects and linked those repertoires to cytomegalovirus serostatus. Every repertoire in the discovery cohort had been generated on one and the same sequencing platform. The study combined high-throughput TCR immunosequencing, statistical association of individual TCRs with disease status, and machine learning to predict cytomegalovirus infection status. Among about 390 genotyped donors of the cohort, an average of around 240,000 unique TCR beta nucleotide sequences were sequenced per donor, roughly 20% of them non-productive. In a later analysis, previously published TCR beta repertoires from 666 donors were re-analyzed and high-resolution HLA genotyping was added so that TCR occurrence patterns could be studied. Typing coverage differed by locus: A, B, C, DRB1 and DQB1 were typed in roughly 620-630 donors, DQA1 in about 560, DPA1 in nearly 610, and DPB1 in around 440. Study-level results and caveats: A few of the identified cytomegalovirus-associated TCR beta chains were confirmed in vitro to be specific for cytomegalovirus antigens. A later analysis reported that several top co-occurrence clusters appeared linked to parvovirus B19, influenza, CMV and Epstein-Barr virus. Sequencing depth was assumed to be roughly uniform across donors in the presence/absence analyses, though that assumption may not hold. Compared with the approximately 670-donor mean, donors in an Asian-associated ancestry cluster had fewer N-insertions in productive TCRs, according to a later genetic analysis. A further reported finding was that TCR beta sequences accurately predicted the HLA-A and HLA-B alleles for most subjects in the first cohort. According to a later analysis, TCR association rates differed among HLA loci, with DRB1 alleles showing the most associated TCRs and HLA-C alleles showing the fewest. The only immune exposure information available for the cohort was CMV serostatus. The classifier was reported to diagnose cytomegalovirus status with high specificity and sensitivity in both the original cohort and the validation cohort. In a later analysis, 15,000 to 20,000 TCR beta sequences were associated with specific HLA alleles at a false discovery rate of 0.05. A later genetic analysis associated a missense DCLRE1C variant with V-gene and J-gene trimming of TCR beta chains, and an independent cohort replicated the association. Because some donors lacked HLA typing at each locus, the association tests relied only on the typed subset. The study listed 150 to 200 TCR beta chains as associated with cytomegalovirus. The authors suggested that the approach could potentially be extended to other disease states and immunological phenotypes. Some IMGT-functional V segments, including TRBV6-2 and TRBV6-3, could not be told apart with the 87-base-pair reads, so those segments were excluded. A later analysis found that HLA-associated TCR beta chains were more clonally expanded and had lower generation probabilities than equally common non-associated chains. Only TCR beta chains were sequenced in this cohort, and the absence of alpha or paired-chain data limited detectable features. The sequencing pipeline was judged likely to have produced a cluster of highly shared sequence variants as a technical artifact. Correlated functional status among segregating V segments might be attributable to linkage disequilibrium, but an unknown experimental factor could not be ruled out. When HLA alleles, especially DR and DQ, strongly co-occurred, TCR associations were difficult to assign to individual alleles. The earlier analysis of 450 to 700 of the donors excluded 15 to 20 rarely observed V segments, including chromosome 9 orphons, because counts were too low. Most TCR sequences were seen in very few donors, while some public TCRs were found in many individuals. An earlier analysis of around 600 of the donors showed that most TCR beta V segments appeared in productive rearrangements either about 90% or about 30% of the time, which broadly matched IMGT annotations. According to a later analysis, most CMV-associated TCR beta chains appeared to be HLA-restricted, and the HLA associations seemed to be driven largely by CMV exposure.

At the junction V is shortened by 5 bases and J by 3 bases, with 11 bases in between. CDR1 and CDR2 are read off the germline V gene as ENHRY and SYGVKD. The CDR3 spans 13 residues, from the cysteine through the phenylalanine. Only CDR3 DNA remains: 39 bases, in frame from the first base. The cohort consisted of 666 healthy bone marrow donors. All cohort members were sampled while nominally healthy, although unrecorded immune exposures were likely present. The donor was CMV seropositive and was included in the group of 250 to 300 seropositive cohort members. A peripheral blood sample was collected from each donor, and TCR beta sequencing was performed on peripheral blood mononuclear cells. The Qiagen DNeasy Blood Extraction Kit was used to extract genomic DNA from the blood cell samples.

Recombination linked TRBV10-3 to TRBJ2-7; the D gene is perhaps TRBD2, on 6 matching bases. The receptor was isolated from a man aged 30 to 45 in good health and CMV-seropositive. What was sequenced was PBMCs. The DNA is TGTGCCATCAGTCAAGGGCGGGACTACGAGCAGTACTTC. This sequence encodes CAISQGRDYEQYF.